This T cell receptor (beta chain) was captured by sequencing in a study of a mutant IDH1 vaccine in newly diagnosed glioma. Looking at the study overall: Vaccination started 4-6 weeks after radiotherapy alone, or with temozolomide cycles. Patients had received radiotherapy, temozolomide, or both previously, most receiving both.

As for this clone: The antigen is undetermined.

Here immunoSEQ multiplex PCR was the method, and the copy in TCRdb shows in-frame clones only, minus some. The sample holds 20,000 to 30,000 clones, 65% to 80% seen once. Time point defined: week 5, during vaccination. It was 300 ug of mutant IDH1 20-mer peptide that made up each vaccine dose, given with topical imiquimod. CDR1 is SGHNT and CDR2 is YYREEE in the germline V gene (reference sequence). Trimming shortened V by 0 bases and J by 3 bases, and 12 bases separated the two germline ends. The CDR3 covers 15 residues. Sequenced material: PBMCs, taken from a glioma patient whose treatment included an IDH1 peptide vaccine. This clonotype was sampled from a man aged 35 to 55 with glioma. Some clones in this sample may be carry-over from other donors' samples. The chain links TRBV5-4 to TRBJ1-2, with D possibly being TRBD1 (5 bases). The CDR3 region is CASSLGTQGDYGYTF. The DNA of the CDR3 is TGTGCCAGCAGCTTGGGGACACAAGGGGACTATGGCTACACCTTC. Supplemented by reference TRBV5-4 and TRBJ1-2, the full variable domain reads ETGVTQSPTHLIKTRGQQVTLRCSSQSGHNTVSWYQQALGQGPQFIFQYYREEENGRGNFPPRFSGLQFPNYSSELNVNALELDDSALYLCASSLGTQGDYGYTFGSGTRLTVV.